Listed here are 14 T cell receptor beta chains from one sample, sequenced in a study of human T cells and chemical hapten exposure. The time point denotes: healthy volunteer bleed at 2 weeks. The study extracted total RNA from unfractionated whole blood. TCRdb reprocessed the RACE reads with MiXCR, giving one entry per CDR3 protein. Here the sample spans some 50,000 distinct CDR3 sequences, about 4.1% being singletons. The sample consisted of whole blood. The source of these receptors is a human donor in good health. Some clones in this sample may be carry-over from other donors' samples.

This clonotype was seen more than once but under ten times. The CDR3 loop is CASSDGPRTGGNYGYTF. CDR3 nucleotides: TGCGCCAGCAGCGACGGGCCTCGGACAGGGGGTAACTATGGCTACACCTTC. The rearrangement uses TRBV4-1 and TRBJ1-2; 10 bases fit TRBD1. With 5 bases clipped from V and 1 base from J, the junction kept 10 bases outside the gene matches. The germline V gene has CDR1 MGHRA and CDR2 YSYEKL. This CDR3 contains 17 residues.

This clonotype occurred many times. The genes are TRBV25-1 and TRBJ2-1, with 9 bases that match TRBD2. Losses at the gene ends were 1 base for V and 9 bases for J; bases not matched to a gene: 4. The germline V gene has CDR1 MGHDK and CDR2 SYGVNS. The CDR3 is 14 amino acids. CDR3 sequence: CASSEWGLAGEQFF. Here the CDR3 DNA reads TGTGCCAGCAGTGAATGGGGACTAGCTGGTGAGCAGTTCTTC.

This clonotype was seen repeatedly, ten times or more. This chain uses TRBV30 with TRBJ2-1, with D unclear. The CDR3 has 14 residues. The V end lost 4 bases, the J end lost 5 bases, and 15 bases lay between the germline ends. Germline V lookup: CDR1 GTSNPN, CDR2 SVGIG (reference sequence). The CDR3 region has the DNA TGTGCCTGGAATGGGTACGTGAGTGACAATGAGCAGTTCTTC. Amino acids: CAWNGYVSDNEQFF.

This clonotype was recorded a few times. The chain joins TRBV11-2 to TRBJ1-5; D call uncertain. Germline CDR1 and CDR2: SGHAT and FQNNGV. This CDR3 has 13 amino acids. Trimming shortened V by 5 bases and J by 12 bases, and 17 bases separated the two germline ends. CDR3 nucleotide sequence: TGTGCCAGCAGCCAGATAACCTCCGGGATCCAGCATTTT. Translating gives CASSQITSGIQHF.

This clonotype was picked up many times. CDR3 amino acids: CSVESGSDTQYF. The CDR3, as DNA: TGCAGCGTTGAGTCAGGTTCAGATACGCAGTATTTT. This chain links TRBV29-1 with TRBJ2-3; no clear D gene. V gave up 3 bases and J gave up 4 bases, with 8 bases separating them. The CDR3 totals 12 residues. Germline CDR1 reads SQVTM; CDR2 reads ANQGSEA.

This clonotype was detected many times. V usage is TRBV28 and J usage is TRBJ2-5; TRBD2 is a possible D gene (6 bases). This CDR3 comprises 14 residues. Trimming pared 5 bases from V and 7 bases from J, leaving 17 bases between. CDR1 and CDR2 from the germline V gene are MDHEN and SYDVKM. This CDR3 is CASSQRDSRRTQYF. Written as DNA, the CDR3 is TGTGCCAGCAGTCAACGGGACTCCCGGCGGACCCAGTACTTC.

This clonotype has more than one count but fewer than ten. The chain couples TRBV20-1 to TRBJ1-5; D might be TRBD1 (6 bases). The germline V and J ends were trimmed by 0 bases and 4 bases, with 13 bases remaining between them. The CDR3 extends over 15 amino acids. CDR1 and CDR2 (germline): DFQATT, SNEGSKA (reference sequence). CDR3 nucleotide sequence: TGCAGTGCTAGAGATCTCACAGGGTTGAATCAGCCCCAGCATTTT. It codes for CSARDLTGLNQPQHF.

This clonotype was counted ten times or more. This chain links TRBV5-1 with TRBJ2-3; the match to TRBD2 covers 12 bases. Germline CDR1 SGHRS, CDR2 YFSETQ. The CDR3 length is 16 residues. V lost 1 base, J lost 3 bases, and 3 bases stayed unmatched. The CDR3 DNA reads as TGCGCCAGCAGCTTGCGCACTAGCGGGAGGACAGATACGCAGTATTTT. The encoded protein is CASSLRTSGRTDTQYF. Based on the CDR3 plus reference TRBV5-1 and TRBJ2-3, the full variable domain is KAGVTQTPRYLIKTRGQQVTLSCSPISGHRSVSWYQQTPGQGLQFLFEYFSETQRNKGNFPGRFSGRQFSNSRSEMNVSTLELGDSALYLCASSLRTSGRTDTQYFGPGTRLTVL.

This clonotype has at least ten counts. The chain uses TRBV29-1 and TRBJ2-2, with D tentatively TRBD1 or TRBD2 (5 bases each). In germline, CDR1 is SQVTM, CDR2 ANQGSEA. This CDR3 region has 15 residues. Trimming took off 6 bases at V and 1 base at J, with 15 bases between the two ends. In DNA, the CDR3 is TGCAGCGTGGCTGATCGGGACGTGAACACCGGGGAGCTGTTTTTT. Its protein product is CSVADRDVNTGELFF.

The chain combines TRBV20-1 with TRBJ2-1, with 12 bases aligning to TRBD2. Germline lookup yields CDR1 DFQATT and CDR2 SNEGSKA (reference sequence). V was clipped by 8 bases and J by 7 bases; unmatched bases: 6. The CDR3 totals 13 residues. The CDR3 protein is CSLTSGSVNEQFF. CDR3 in DNA: TGCAGTTTGACTAGCGGGAGTGTGAATGAGCAGTTCTTC.

This clonotype was seen ten or more times. V gene TRBV28 combines with J gene TRBJ2-5; 7 nucleotides match TRBD2. Germline V gene sequence: CDR1 MDHEN, CDR2 SYDVKM. The V gene end was trimmed by 5 bases and the J gene end by 3 bases; junction bases not matched to a gene: 15. This CDR3 comprises 17 residues. CDR3 loop: CASSTHRLAGDKETQYF. The CDR3 DNA reads as TGTGCCAGCAGTACCCACCGGCTTGCGGGAGATAAAGAGACCCAGTACTTC.

The table lists this clonotype with many counts. The gene calls are TRBV14 and TRBJ2-3, with D tentatively TRBD2 (6 bases). The CDR3 is 18 residues long. Trimming shortened V by 4 bases and J by 4 bases, and 24 bases separated the two germline ends. Germline V gives CDR1 SGHDN, CDR2 FVKESK. CDR3 DNA: TGTGCCAGCAGCCTGTTCGGGACTCCAGCCGTTACGGCAGATACGCAGTATTTT. Protein sequence: CASSLFGTPAVTADTQYF. The complete variable domain, with remaining parts taken from reference TRBV14 and TRBJ2-3, reads EAGVTQFPSHSVIEKGQTVTLRCDPISGHDNLYWYRRVMGKEIKFLLHFVKESKQDESGMPNNRFLAERTGGTYSTLKVQPAELEDSGVYFCASSLFGTPAVTADTQYFGPGTRLTVL.

In this sample, this clonotype turned up many times. CDR3 sequence: CASSQSGRGTDTQYF. The CDR3 nucleotides read TGCGCCAGCAGTCAATCGGGCAGGGGCACAGATACGCAGTATTTT. V gene TRBV23-1 combines with J gene TRBJ2-3, with D perhaps matching TRBD1 (5 bases). TRBV23-1 has ORF status, its function being uncertain. V was trimmed by 0 bases and J by 1 base, leaving 8 bases between them. The CDR3 covers 15 residues.

This clonotype has at least ten counts. V is TRBV5-5 and J is TRBJ1-1; D unresolved. Germline assignment: CDR1 SGHKS and CDR2 YYEKEE (reference sequence). Trimming pared 5 bases from V and 2 bases from J, leaving 19 bases between. CDR3 length: 16 amino acids. Written as DNA, the CDR3 is TGTGCCAGCAGTGGTGGGTCCTCTTTTAGTAACACTGAAGCTTTCTTT. Its translation: CASSGGSSFSNTEAFF.